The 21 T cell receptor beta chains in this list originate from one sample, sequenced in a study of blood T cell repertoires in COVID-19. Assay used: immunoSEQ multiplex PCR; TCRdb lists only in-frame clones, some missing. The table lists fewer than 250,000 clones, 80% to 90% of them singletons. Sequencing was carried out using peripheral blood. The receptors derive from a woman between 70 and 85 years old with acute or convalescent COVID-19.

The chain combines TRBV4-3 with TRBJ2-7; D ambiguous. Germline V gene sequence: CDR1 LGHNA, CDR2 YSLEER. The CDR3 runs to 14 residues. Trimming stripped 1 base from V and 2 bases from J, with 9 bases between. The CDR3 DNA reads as TGCGCCAGCAGCCAAGGTCGAGTAACCTACGAGCAGTACTTC. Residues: CASSQGRVTYEQYF.

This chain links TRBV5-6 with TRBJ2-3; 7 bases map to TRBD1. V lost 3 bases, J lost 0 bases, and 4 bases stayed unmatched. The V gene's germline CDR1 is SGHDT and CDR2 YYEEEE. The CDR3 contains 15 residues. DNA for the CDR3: TGTGCCAGCAGCTCATACAGGGGAAGCACAGATACGCAGTATTTT. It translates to CASSSYRGSTDTQYF.

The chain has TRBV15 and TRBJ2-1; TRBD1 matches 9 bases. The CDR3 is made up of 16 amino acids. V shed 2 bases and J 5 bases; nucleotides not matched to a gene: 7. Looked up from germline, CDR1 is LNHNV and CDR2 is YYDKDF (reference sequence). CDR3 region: CATSRRPGQGHNEQFF. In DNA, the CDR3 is TGTGCCACCAGCAGACGCCCGGGACAGGGCCACAATGAGCAGTTCTTC.

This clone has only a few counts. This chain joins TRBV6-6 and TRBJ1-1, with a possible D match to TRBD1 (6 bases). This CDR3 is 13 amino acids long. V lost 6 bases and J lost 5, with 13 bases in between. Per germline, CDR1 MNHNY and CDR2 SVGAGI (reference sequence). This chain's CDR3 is CASRSLQGTEAFF. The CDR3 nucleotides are TGTGCCAGCAGGAGTCTCCAGGGGACTGAAGCTTTCTTT.

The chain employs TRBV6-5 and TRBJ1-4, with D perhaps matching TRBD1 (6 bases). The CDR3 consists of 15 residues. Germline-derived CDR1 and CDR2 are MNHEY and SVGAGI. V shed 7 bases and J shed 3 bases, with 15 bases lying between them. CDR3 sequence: CASTQQGLANEKLFF. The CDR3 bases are TGTGCCAGCACCCAACAGGGTCTGGCTAATGAAAAACTGTTTTTT.

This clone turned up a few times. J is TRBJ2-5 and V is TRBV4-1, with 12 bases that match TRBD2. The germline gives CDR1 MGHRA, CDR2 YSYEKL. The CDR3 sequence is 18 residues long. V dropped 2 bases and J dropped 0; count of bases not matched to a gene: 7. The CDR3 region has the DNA TGCGCCAGCAGCCAACTAGCGGGGGGGTCCACGTACCAAGAGACCCAGTACTTC. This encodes CASSQLAGGSTYQETQYF.

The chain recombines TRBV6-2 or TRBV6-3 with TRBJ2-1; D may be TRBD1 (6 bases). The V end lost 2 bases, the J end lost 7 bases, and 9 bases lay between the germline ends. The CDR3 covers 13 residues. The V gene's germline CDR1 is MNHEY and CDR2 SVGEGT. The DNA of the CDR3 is TGTGCCAGCAGTTACCCCGGACAGAATGAGCAGTTCTTC. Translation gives CASSYPGQNEQFF.

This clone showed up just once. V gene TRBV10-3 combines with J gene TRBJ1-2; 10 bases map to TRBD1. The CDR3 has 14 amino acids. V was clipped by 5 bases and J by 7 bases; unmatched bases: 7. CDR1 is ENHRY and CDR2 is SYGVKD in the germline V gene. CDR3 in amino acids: CAISIGQGVSGYTF. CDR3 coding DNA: TGTGCCATCAGTATAGGACAGGGGGTGAGTGGCTACACCTTC.

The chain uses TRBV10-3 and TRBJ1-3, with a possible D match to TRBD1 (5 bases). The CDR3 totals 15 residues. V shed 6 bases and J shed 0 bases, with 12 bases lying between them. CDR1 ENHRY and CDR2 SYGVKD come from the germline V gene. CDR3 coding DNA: TGTGCCATCAGACCGACAGACAGCTCTGGAAACACCATATATTTT. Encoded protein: CAIRPTDSSGNTIYF.

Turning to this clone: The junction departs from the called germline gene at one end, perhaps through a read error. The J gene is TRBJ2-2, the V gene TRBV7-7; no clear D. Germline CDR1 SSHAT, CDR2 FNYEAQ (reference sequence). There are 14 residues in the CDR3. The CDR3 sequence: CASSPLVAAGELFF. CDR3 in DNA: TGTGCTAGCAGCCCGTTGGTTGCAGCCGGGGAGCTGTTTTTT.

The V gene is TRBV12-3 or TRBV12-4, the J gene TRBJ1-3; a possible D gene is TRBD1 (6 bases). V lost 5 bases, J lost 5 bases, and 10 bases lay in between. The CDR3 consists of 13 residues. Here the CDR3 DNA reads TGTGCCAGCAGTCAGGACAGCAGAAACACCATATATTTT. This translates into CASSQDSRNTIYF.

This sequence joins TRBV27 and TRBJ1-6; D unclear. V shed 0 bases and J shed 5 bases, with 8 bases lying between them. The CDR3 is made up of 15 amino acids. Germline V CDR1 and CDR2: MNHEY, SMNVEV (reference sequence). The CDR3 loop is CASSLSAANNSPLHF. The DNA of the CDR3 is TGTGCCAGCAGTTTATCGGCAGCGAATAATTCACCCCTCCACTTT.

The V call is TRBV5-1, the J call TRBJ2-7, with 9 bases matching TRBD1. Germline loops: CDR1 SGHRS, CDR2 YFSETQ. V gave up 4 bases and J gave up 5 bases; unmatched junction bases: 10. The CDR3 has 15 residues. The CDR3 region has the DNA TGCGCCAGCAGCGCCCGGACAGGGGCGCAGAACGAGCAGTACTTC. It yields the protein CASSARTGAQNEQYF.

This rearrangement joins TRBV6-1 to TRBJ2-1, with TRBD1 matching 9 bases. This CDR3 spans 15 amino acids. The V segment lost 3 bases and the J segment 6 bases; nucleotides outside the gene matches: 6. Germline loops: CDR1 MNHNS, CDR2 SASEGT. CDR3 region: CASSEGQGNLNEQFF. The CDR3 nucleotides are TGTGCCAGCAGTGAGGGACAGGGTAACCTCAATGAGCAGTTCTTC.

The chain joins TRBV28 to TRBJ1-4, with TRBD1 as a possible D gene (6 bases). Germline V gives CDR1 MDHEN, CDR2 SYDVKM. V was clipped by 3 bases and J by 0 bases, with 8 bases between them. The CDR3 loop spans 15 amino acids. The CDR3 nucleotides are TGTGCCAGCAGTTTTGGACAGACAACTAATGAAAAACTGTTTTTT. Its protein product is CASSFGQTTNEKLFF.

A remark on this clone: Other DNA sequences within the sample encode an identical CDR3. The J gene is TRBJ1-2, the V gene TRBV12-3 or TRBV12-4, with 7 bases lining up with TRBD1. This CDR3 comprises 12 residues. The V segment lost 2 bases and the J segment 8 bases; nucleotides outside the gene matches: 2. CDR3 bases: TGTGCCAGCAGTTTACCAGGGGGAGGCTACACCTTC. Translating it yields CASSLPGGGYTF.

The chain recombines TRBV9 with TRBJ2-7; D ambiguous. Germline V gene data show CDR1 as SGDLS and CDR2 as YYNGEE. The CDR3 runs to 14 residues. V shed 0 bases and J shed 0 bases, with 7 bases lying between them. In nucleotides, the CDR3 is TGTGCCAGCAGCGTAGTTGAGAACTCCTACGAGCAGTACTTC. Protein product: CASSVVENSYEQYF.

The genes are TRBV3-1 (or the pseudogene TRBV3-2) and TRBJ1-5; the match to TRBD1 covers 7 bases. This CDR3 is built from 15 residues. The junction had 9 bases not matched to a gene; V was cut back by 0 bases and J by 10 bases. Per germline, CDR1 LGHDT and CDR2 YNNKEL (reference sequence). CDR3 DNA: TGTGCCAGCAGCCAAGATTCAACAGGGGTCCCCCCCCAGCATTTT. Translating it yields CASSQDSTGVPPQHF.

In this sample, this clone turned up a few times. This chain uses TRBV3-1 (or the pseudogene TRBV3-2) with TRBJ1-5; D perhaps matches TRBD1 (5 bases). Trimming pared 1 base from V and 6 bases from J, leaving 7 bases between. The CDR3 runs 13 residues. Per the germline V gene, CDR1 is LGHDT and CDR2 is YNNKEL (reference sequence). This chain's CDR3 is CASSQVQGQPQHF. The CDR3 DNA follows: TGTGCCAGCAGCCAAGTCCAGGGTCAGCCCCAGCATTTT.

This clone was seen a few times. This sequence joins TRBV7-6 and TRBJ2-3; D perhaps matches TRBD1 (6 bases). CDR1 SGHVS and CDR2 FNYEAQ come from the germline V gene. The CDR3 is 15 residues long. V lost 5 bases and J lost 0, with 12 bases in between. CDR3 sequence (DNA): TGTGCCAGCAGCATTACAGGGTCTAGCACAGATACGCAGTATTTT. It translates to CASSITGSSTDTQYF.

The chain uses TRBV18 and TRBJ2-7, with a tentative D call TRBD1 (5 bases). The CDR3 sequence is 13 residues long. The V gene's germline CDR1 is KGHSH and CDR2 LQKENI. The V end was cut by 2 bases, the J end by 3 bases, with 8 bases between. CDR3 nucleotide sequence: TGTGCCAGCTCACCAGACAGCCACTACGAGCAGTACTTC. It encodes CASSPDSHYEQYF.